Following are 32 T cell receptor beta chains from one sample sequenced in a study of CD8 T cell repertoires and HIV-1 epitope variants (dated by TCRdb to about 2020). For these receptors, no antigen is known. Library generation was performed with the immunoSEQ multiplex PCR assay. The table was pulled from immuneACCESS by TCRdb, which kept in-frame rearrangements only. Such tables lose some clones; where checked, under half of the loss comes from unresolved V genes, and the rest has no known cause. A total of 5,000 to 8,000 clones appear in this sample, under 70% of them only once. Jointly, the top ten make up around 42% of the sample. The specimen was cultured CD8+ T cells derived from PBMCs. Receptor source: a male donor with HIV.

The chain uses TRBV7-6 and TRBJ2-3, with 7 positions matching TRBD1. CDR3 length: 16 residues. The V gene end was trimmed by 5 bases and the J gene end by 7 bases; junction bases not matched to a gene: 15. Per germline, CDR1 SGHVS and CDR2 FNYEAQ. For the CDR3, the DNA is TGTGCCAGCAGCCTTGTCCCGGGACAGAAAAACTATACGCAGTATTTT. Translating it yields CASSLVPGQKNYTQYF.

This clone was seen a few times. This sequence joins TRBV28 and TRBJ2-2, with D unclear. The CDR3 has 13 amino acids. Germline V gene data show CDR1 as MDHEN and CDR2 as SYDVKM. V shed 4 bases and J shed 5 bases, with 8 bases lying between them. The CDR3 sequence: CASSSTATGELFF. The CDR3, as DNA: TGTGCCAGCAGTTCCACAGCTACCGGGGAGCTGTTTTTT.

The V and J genes are TRBV10-3 and TRBJ2-7; possibly TRBD1 for D (5 bases). The CDR3 is 14 amino acids. V lost 7 bases and J lost 0, with 13 bases in between. Germline V gene lookup returns CDR1 ENHRY and CDR2 SYGVKD. The CDR3 DNA reads TGTGCCATCAAAGATGGGGCCAGCTCCTACGAGCAGTACTTC. As protein: CAIKDGASSYEQYF.

Judged by abundance, this clone is medium-sized (0.01 to 0.1%). V usage is TRBV4-1 and J usage is TRBJ2-2, with D uncertain. Trimming stripped 0 bases from V and 1 base from J, with 3 bases between. This CDR3 contains 14 residues. Germline V lookup: CDR1 MGHRA, CDR2 YSYEKL. CDR3 in DNA: TGCGCCAGCAGCCAAGATGGGAACACCGGGGAGCTGTTTTTT. As protein: CASSQDGNTGELFF.

This clone was observed a few times. The chain carries TRBV18 and TRBJ1-5, with TRBD1 identical over 7 bases. The germline gives CDR1 KGHSH, CDR2 LQKENI. CDR3 size: 14 residues. The V gene end was trimmed by 5 bases and the J gene end by 3 bases; junction bases not matched to a gene: 4. The CDR3 DNA reads TGTGCCAGCTCATCGACAGGGCCCAATCAGCCCCAGCATTTT. It translates to CASSSTGPNQPQHF.

This clone has only a few counts. This chain links TRBV30 with TRBJ1-5; D gene uncertain. The ends were cut back, 0 bases at V and 1 base at J, with 4 bases in the middle. Germline V gives CDR1 GTSNPN, CDR2 SVGIG (reference sequence). This CDR3 spans 13 amino acids. The CDR3 nucleotides read TGTGCCTGGAGTGTAAACAGCAATCAGCCCCAGCATTTT. This encodes CAWSVNSNQPQHF.

The gene calls are TRBV18 and TRBJ2-2; D call uncertain. The germline V and J ends were trimmed by 0 bases and 4 bases, with 9 bases remaining between them. Germline V gives CDR1 KGHSH, CDR2 LQKENI. CDR3 size: 15 residues. The CDR3 region is CASSPPLLRTGELFF. DNA of the CDR3: TGTGCCAGCTCACCACCGTTACTTCGCACCGGGGAGCTGTTTTTT.

The sample holds a few counts of this clone. This chain uses TRBV7-3 with TRBJ1-1; no reliable D call. The germline V and J ends were trimmed by 6 bases and 3 bases, with 11 bases remaining between them. Germline V lookup: CDR1 SGHTA, CDR2 FQGTGA. The CDR3 is 13 residues long. As DNA, the CDR3 is TGTGCCAGCAGTCGTGGCCCATACACTGAAGCTTTCTTT. Its translation: CASSRGPYTEAFF.

The chain uses TRBV11-2 and TRBJ2-5, with a possible D match to TRBD2 (5 bases). CDR1 and CDR2 (germline): SGHAT, FQNNGV. V lost 3 bases to trimming and J lost 1 base, with 15 bases between them. The CDR3 spans 16 residues. The CDR3 loop reads CASSFGSGMGQETQYF. The CDR3, as DNA: TGTGCCAGCAGCTTTGGAAGCGGAATGGGCCAAGAGACCCAGTACTTC.

The chain has TRBV30 and TRBJ1-3, with D unresolved. The CDR3 is made up of 15 amino acids. Germline values: CDR1 GTSNPN, CDR2 SVGIG (reference sequence). Trimming shortened V by 0 bases and J by 0 bases, and 9 bases separated the two germline ends. CDR3 residues: CAWSVDSSSGNTIYF. The CDR3 DNA reads TGTGCCTGGAGTGTAGACTCCAGCTCTGGAAACACCATATATTTT.

The chain couples TRBV7-9 to TRBJ1-2; D might be TRBD1 (5 bases). The CDR3 is made up of 15 amino acids. Trimming shortened V by 5 bases and J by 6 bases, and 19 bases separated the two germline ends. Germline V gives CDR1 SEHNR, CDR2 FQNEAQ (reference sequence). The CDR3 DNA sequence: TGTGCCAGCAGCGTAGGGACTGAGCACCCTAATGGCTACACCTTC. Residues: CASSVGTEHPNGYTF.

This clone was seen only once. V and J are TRBV14 and TRBJ2-7; 9 nucleotides agree with TRBD2. Germline assignment: CDR1 SGHDN and CDR2 FVKESK. Trimming removed 1 base from V and 7 bases from J; junction bases left unmatched: 11. This CDR3 comprises 16 residues. The CDR3 loop is CASSQVFGLASGEQYF. The CDR3 region has the DNA TGTGCCAGCAGCCAAGTTTTCGGACTAGCGTCTGGGGAGCAGTACTTC.

The chain uses TRBV7-9 and TRBJ1-4, with no clear D. Germline CDR1 and CDR2: SEHNR and FQNEAQ (reference sequence). This CDR3 has 12 amino acids. V dropped 10 bases and J dropped 7 bases, with 13 bases sitting between them. The chain's CDR3 is CAIPLVGEKLFF. The CDR3 DNA reads TGTGCCATCCCGTTGGTAGGTGAAAAACTGTTTTTT. The variable domain in full, completed from reference TRBV7-9 and TRBJ1-4, reads DTGVSQNPRHKITKRGQNVTFRCDPISEHNRLYWYRQTLGQGPEFLTYFQNEAQLEKSRLLSDRFSAERPKGSFSTLEIQRTEQGDSAMYLCAIPLVGEKLFFGSGTQLSVL.

The chain carries TRBV7-2 and TRBJ2-1; TRBD2 matches at 14 bases. Germline V CDR1 and CDR2: SGHTA, FQGNSA. V lost 5 bases and J lost 2; bases outside the gene matches: 8. The CDR3 spans 18 residues. The CDR3 bases are TGTGCCAGCAGCCAAGGACTAGCGGGGGGCCCTCCCTACAATGAGCAGTTCTTC. Its translation is CASSQGLAGGPPYNEQFF.

This sequence joins TRBV7-9 and TRBJ2-5; D remains unclear. Germline V CDR1 and CDR2: SEHNR, FQNEAQ (reference sequence). The CDR3 sequence is 13 residues long. Deletions cut 5 bases from V and 5 bases from J, with 12 bases between. CDR3 residues: CASSPKDKETQYF. Here the CDR3 DNA reads TGTGCCAGCAGCCCCAAAGATAAGGAGACCCAGTACTTC.

This chain joins TRBV14 and TRBJ2-2; 7 nucleotides match TRBD2. CDR1 is SGHDN and CDR2 is FVKESK in the germline V gene. The CDR3 consists of 15 residues. V lost 4 bases, J lost 0 bases, and 2 bases stayed unmatched. The CDR3 here is CASSPGGSNTGELFF. In nucleotides, the CDR3 is TGTGCCAGCAGCCCCGGGGGGTCGAACACCGGGGAGCTGTTTTTT.

The chain is built from TRBV27 and TRBJ2-5; 11 bases are shared with TRBD2. The V gene's germline CDR1 is MNHEY and CDR2 SMNVEV (reference sequence). V was pared by 5 bases and J by 5 bases, with 7 bases of the junction left unmatched. The CDR3 extends over 15 amino acids. This chain's CDR3 is CASSAWTSGSETQYF. The CDR3 nucleotides are TGTGCCAGCAGTGCCTGGACTAGCGGGTCGGAGACCCAGTACTTC.

This clone has only a few counts. The chain joins TRBV28 to TRBJ1-2; no definite D call. The CDR3 runs 16 residues. Trimming took 4 bases from V and 0 from J, leaving 15 bases between them. Germline V CDR1 and CDR2: MDHEN, SYDVKM. DNA of the CDR3: TGTGCCAGCAGTTCCCACGGCAGGCTACCTAACTATGGCTACACCTTC. Translation: CASSSHGRLPNYGYTF.

The chain couples TRBV7-8 to TRBJ1-2; 7 bases agree with TRBD1. Germline V gene lookup returns CDR1 SGHVS and CDR2 FQNEAQ. The CDR3 contains 16 residues. Unmatched junction bases numbered 8, after V lost 1 base and J lost 3 bases. CDR3: CASSLVGAGGDYGYTF. Written as DNA, the CDR3 is TGTGCCAGCAGCTTAGTCGGGGCAGGGGGTGACTATGGCTACACCTTC.

The rearrangement links TRBV5-8 to TRBJ2-2; D may match TRBD1 or TRBD2 (5 bases each). The CDR3 has 17 amino acids. Germline CDR1 SGHTS, CDR2 YDEGEE. With 4 bases removed from V and 1 base from J, the gap between germline ends came to 17 bases. The CDR3 here is CASSPTGTTENTGELFF. The DNA of the CDR3 is TGTGCCAGCAGCCCCACTGGGACGACAGAGAACACCGGGGAGCTGTTTTTT.

The chain carries TRBV10-3 and TRBJ1-1; D unresolved. The CDR3 has 14 amino acids. Trimming took 7 bases from V and 1 from J, leaving 13 bases between them. The germline V gene encodes CDR1 ENHRY and CDR2 SYGVKD. CDR3 coding DNA: TGTGCCATCACCCCAAGTAACGAGAACACTGAAGCTTTCTTT. It is translated as CAITPSNENTEAFF.

This sequence joins TRBV9 and TRBJ2-3, with D possibly matching TRBD1 (5 bases). V was pared by 0 bases and J by 2 bases, with 7 bases between. Germline CDR1 is SGDLS and CDR2 is YYNGEE. The CDR3 is 14 residues long. The CDR3 DNA reads TGTGCCAGCAGCGTAGAAGGGGCCACAGATACGCAGTATTTT. Amino acids: CASSVEGATDTQYF.

The chain couples TRBV9 to TRBJ2-7; 11 bases map to TRBD2. Germline loops: CDR1 SGDLS, CDR2 YYNGEE. Losses at the gene ends were 3 bases for V and 0 bases for J; bases not matched to a gene: 2. The CDR3 runs to 15 residues. The CDR3 DNA reads as TGTGCCAGCAGCGCAGGGACTAGCGGCTCCTACGAGCAGTACTTC. Protein sequence: CASSAGTSGSYEQYF.

The chain couples TRBV28 to TRBJ2-3; 9 bases are shared with TRBD1. There are 18 residues in the CDR3. The germline CDR1 and CDR2 sequences are MDHEN and SYDVKM. Germline trimming cut 3 bases from V and 0 bases from J; bases unmatched to any gene: 10. The CDR3 here is CASSFWTGDDSSTDTQYF. The CDR3 coding sequence is TGTGCCAGCAGTTTTTGGACAGGGGACGACTCTAGCACAGATACGCAGTATTTT. Complete variable domain (other parts from reference TRBV28 and TRBJ2-3): DVKVTQSSRYLVKRTGEKVFLECVQDMDHENMFWYRQDPGLGLRLIYFSYDVKMKEKGDIPEGYSVSREKKERFSLILESASTNQTSMYLCASSFWTGDDSSTDTQYFGPGTRLTVL.

This clone came up once. The rearrangement uses TRBV30 and TRBJ2-5, with D perhaps TRBD1 (6 bases). Germline loops: CDR1 GTSNPN, CDR2 SVGIG (reference sequence). The CDR3 runs to 13 residues. V lost 2 bases and J 1 base, leaving 8 bases between the germline ends. CDR3 in amino acids: CAWSLDSQETQYF. The CDR3 DNA is TGTGCCTGGAGTTTGGACAGCCAAGAGACCCAGTACTTC.

In its sample, this clone was seen once. The chain carries TRBV28 and TRBJ2-1; possible D gene TRBD2, 5 bases. V lost 6 bases to trimming and J lost 4 bases, with 16 bases between them. Germline-derived CDR1 and CDR2 are MDHEN and SYDVKM. There are 15 residues in the CDR3. CDR3 coding DNA: TGTGCCAGCAGCCAAGATAACCGCGGGTACAATGAGCAGTTCTTC. Translating it yields CASSQDNRGYNEQFF.

The chain employs TRBV28 and TRBJ2-3; D could derive from TRBD1 or TRBD2 (5 bases each). V gave up 4 bases and J gave up 2 bases, with 10 bases separating them. CDR1 MDHEN and CDR2 SYDVKM come from the germline V gene. CDR3 length: 14 residues. The chain's CDR3 is CASSYRDDTDTQYF. In DNA form, the CDR3 reads TGTGCCAGCAGTTATCGGGACGACACAGATACGCAGTATTTT.

This clone was detected only once. The V and J genes are TRBV7-2 and TRBJ2-7, with a possible D match to TRBD1 (6 bases). Germline V gene data show CDR1 as SGHTA and CDR2 as FQGNSA. Between the trimmed V and J ends, which lost 6 bases and 2 bases, there was a span of 11 bases. The CDR3 covers 13 residues. CDR3 residues: CASSRTDTYEQYF. Written as DNA, the CDR3 is TGTGCCAGCAGTCGGACAGATACCTACGAGCAGTACTTC.

The chain employs TRBV29-1 and TRBJ2-5, with 9 nucleotides matching TRBD1. Germline lookup yields CDR1 SQVTM and CDR2 ANQGSEA. V was pared by 3 bases and J by 1 base, with 3 bases of the junction left unmatched. The CDR3 extends over 14 amino acids. CDR3 loop: CSVEGQGAQETQYF. For the CDR3, the DNA is TGCAGCGTTGAGGGACAGGGCGCCCAAGAGACCCAGTACTTC.

In DNA form, the CDR3 reads TGTGCCAGCAGCTTAGTATCTGGAGGGGGAGAGACCCAGTACTTC. It translates to CASSLVSGGGETQYF. V usage is TRBV7-8 and J usage is TRBJ2-5; D is possibly TRBD1 or TRBD2 (6 bases each). CDR1 is SGHVS, CDR2 FQNEAQ, per germline. This CDR3 is 15 amino acids long. The ends were cut back, 1 base at V and 4 bases at J, with 13 bases in the middle.

The chain combines TRBV15 with TRBJ1-1, with D unresolved. Germline lookup yields CDR1 LNHNV and CDR2 YYDKDF (reference sequence). The CDR3 extends over 13 amino acids. Trimming shortened V by 5 bases and J by 1 base, and 8 bases separated the two germline ends. CDR3 residues: CATSQQPNTEAFF. The CDR3 DNA reads as TGTGCCACCAGCCAACAGCCGAACACTGAAGCTTTCTTT. Full variable domain (outside the CDR3, taken from reference TRBV15 and TRBJ1-1): DAMVIQNPRYQVTQFGKPVTLSCSQTLNHNVMYWYQQKSSQAPKLLFHYYDKDFNNEADTPDNFQSRRPNTSFCFLDIRSPGLGDTAMYLCATSQQPNTEAFFGQGTRLTVV.

The gene calls are TRBV6-6 and TRBJ2-5; 7 nucleotides align to TRBD2. The germline V gene has CDR1 MNHNY and CDR2 SVGAGI (reference sequence). Trimming took 6 bases from V and 5 from J; bases not matched to a gene: 15. The CDR3 covers 16 residues. The CDR3 DNA is TGTGCCAGCAGCCGAGCTTTGGGGGAGGGCCGTGAGACCCAGTACTTC. Its protein product is CASSRALGEGRETQYF.